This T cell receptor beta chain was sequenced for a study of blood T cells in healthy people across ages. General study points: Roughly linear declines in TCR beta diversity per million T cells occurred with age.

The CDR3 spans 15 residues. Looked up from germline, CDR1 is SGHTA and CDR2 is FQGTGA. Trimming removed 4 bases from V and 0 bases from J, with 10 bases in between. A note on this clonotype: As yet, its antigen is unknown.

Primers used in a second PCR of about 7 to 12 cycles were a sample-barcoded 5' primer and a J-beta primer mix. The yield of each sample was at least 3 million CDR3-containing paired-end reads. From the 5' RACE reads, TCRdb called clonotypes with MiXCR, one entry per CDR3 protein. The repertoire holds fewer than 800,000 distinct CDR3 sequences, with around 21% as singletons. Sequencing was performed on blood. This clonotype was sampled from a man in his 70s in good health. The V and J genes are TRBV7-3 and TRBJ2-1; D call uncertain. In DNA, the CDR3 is TGTGCCAGCAGCTCTTACTCGAGCTCCTACAATGAGCAGTTCTTC. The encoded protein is CASSSYSSSYNEQFF.